These 21 T cell receptor beta chains originate from one sample sequenced in a study of shared clonotypes between healthy human individuals. The data were produced by immunoSEQ multiplex PCR, yet TCRdb's version contains in-frame clones alone and is incomplete. The sample holds 550,000 to 850,000 clones; around 77% are singletons and the top ten take under 2%. The sequenced sample consisted of memory CD4+ T cells sorted from blood. Subset of the sample: CD45RA-negative fraction. These TCRs come from a woman aged 25 to 39 in good health.

The chain combines TRBV5-1 with TRBJ2-5; 7 positions match TRBD1. The CDR3 is made up of 16 amino acids. Germline V lookup: CDR1 SGHRS, CDR2 YFSETQ. V was pared by 3 bases and J by 4 bases, with 12 bases of the junction left unmatched. CDR3 coding DNA: TGCGCCAGCAGCTACAACCCCACAGGGGCGGGAGAGACCCAGTACTTC. It specifies CASSYNPTGAGETQYF.

This rearrangement joins TRBV13 to TRBJ2-5; no clear D. The CDR3 length is 14 residues. The germline V gene has CDR1 PRHDT and CDR2 FYEKMQ (reference sequence). V gave up 5 bases and J gave up 3 bases, with 13 bases separating them. CDR3 amino acids: CASSTTDGEETQYF. CDR3 nucleotide sequence: TGTGCCAGCAGCACAACGGACGGAGAAGAGACCCAGTACTTC.

The chain carries TRBV7-7 and TRBJ2-5; 12 bases line up with TRBD2. CDR3 length: 18 residues. CDR1 is SSHAT, CDR2 FNYEAQ, per germline (reference sequence). The ends lost 1 base at V and 1 base at J; junction bases unmatched: 7. The CDR3 bases are TGTGCCAGCAGCTTAGGCGGGACTAGCGGGCCCGTCCAAGAGACCCAGTACTTC. As protein: CASSLGGTSGPVQETQYF. Looking up the rest from reference TRBV7-7 and TRBJ2-5 gives the full variable domain: GAGVSQSPRYKVTKRGQDVTLRCDPISSHATLYWYQQALGQGPEFLTYFNYEAQPDKSGLPSDRFSAERPEGSISTLTIQRTEQRDSAMYRCASSLGGTSGPVQETQYFGPGTRLLVL.

V gene TRBV7-9 combines with J gene TRBJ1-6, with TRBD1 matching 8 bases. The V gene's germline CDR1 is SEHNR and CDR2 FQNEAQ (reference sequence). The CDR3 length is 14 residues. V dropped 3 bases and J dropped 13; count of bases not matched to a gene: 8. As DNA, the CDR3 is TGTGCCAGCAGCTTTCCCGGGACAGGCCTCCCCCTCCACTTT. Amino acid sequence: CASSFPGTGLPLHF.

V is TRBV5-6 and J is TRBJ2-1; 9 nucleotides line up with TRBD2. The CDR3 spans 15 residues. The trim removed 6 bases at V and 6 bases at J, leaving 10 bases unmatched. Germline CDR1 and CDR2: SGHDT and YYEEEE. The CDR3 loop is CASTAPHSGGNEQFF. The DNA of the CDR3 is TGTGCCAGCACCGCACCTCATAGCGGGGGCAATGAGCAGTTCTTC.

The V call is TRBV28, the J call TRBJ1-5; TRBD1 agrees at 12 bases. V shed 2 bases, J shed 6 bases, and the junction held 14 bases outside the gene matches. The CDR3 contains 19 residues. The V gene's germline CDR1 is MDHEN and CDR2 SYDVKM. CDR3 residues: CASSLEGWVGTGGSQPQHF. In DNA, the CDR3 is TGTGCCAGCAGTTTAGAGGGTTGGGTCGGGACAGGGGGCAGTCAGCCCCAGCATTTT.

V gene TRBV10-3 combines with J gene TRBJ2-6; 10 nucleotides match TRBD2. The CDR3 length is 19 residues. J was trimmed by 0 bases and V by 8 bases; bases with no gene match: 13. Germline V CDR1 and CDR2: ENHRY, SYGVKD. CDR3: CAISRTGTSAHSGANVLTF. The CDR3 DNA is TGTGCCATCTCTCGGACCGGGACTAGCGCCCACTCTGGGGCCAACGTCCTGACTTTC.

The chain uses TRBV30 and TRBJ2-2, with TRBD2 matching 13 bases. Germline V CDR1 and CDR2: GTSNPN, SVGIG (reference sequence). Trimming removed 6 bases from V and 6 bases from J; junction bases left unmatched: 7. This CDR3 is built from 15 residues. CDR3 region: CACSLAGGQSGELFF. Here the CDR3 DNA reads TGTGCCTGCTCACTAGCGGGAGGGCAGTCCGGGGAGCTGTTTTTT.

This chain joins TRBV19 and TRBJ1-2; D gene unclear. CDR3 length: 14 residues. V was shortened by 1 base and J by 0 bases, with 6 bases between the two germline ends. Per germline, CDR1 LNHDA and CDR2 SQIVND (reference sequence). CDR3 residues: CASSIVSANYGYTF. The CDR3 DNA sequence: TGTGCCAGTAGTATAGTGAGTGCTAACTATGGCTACACCTTC.

This clone was picked up one time. The chain carries TRBV5-1 and TRBJ2-7, with 12 nucleotides matching TRBD2. V dropped 6 bases and J dropped 7; count of bases not matched to a gene: 11. Per the germline V gene, CDR1 is SGHRS and CDR2 is YFSETQ. This CDR3 region has 15 residues. CDR3 residues: CASTPGLAGTGEQYF. The CDR3 DNA reads as TGCGCCAGCACCCCCGGACTAGCGGGAACGGGGGAGCAGTACTTC. The complete variable domain, with remaining parts taken from reference TRBV5-1 and TRBJ2-7, reads KAGVTQTPRYLIKTRGQQVTLSCSPISGHRSVSWYQQTPGQGLQFLFEYFSETQRNKGNFPGRFSGRQFSNSRSEMNVSTLELGDSALYLCASTPGLAGTGEQYFGPGTRLTVT.

This clone has just a few counts. The rearrangement uses TRBV5-1 and TRBJ1-1; D gene ambiguous. CDR1 and CDR2 (germline): SGHRS, YFSETQ. This CDR3 has 13 residues. V was trimmed by 6 bases and J by 8 bases, leaving 17 bases between them. CDR3: CASNSNPGREAFF. CDR3 DNA: TGCGCCAGCAACTCGAACCCGGGAAGGGAAGCTTTCTTT.

The chain joins TRBV19 to TRBJ1-5, with TRBD1 matching over 7 bases. V trimming: 4 bases; J trimming: 6 bases; junction bases outside the gene matches: 3. The CDR3 runs 13 residues. Germline assignment: CDR1 LNHDA and CDR2 SQIVND (reference sequence). CDR3: CASSSQGGQPQHF. CDR3 in DNA: TGTGCCAGTAGTAGCCAGGGGGGTCAGCCCCAGCATTTT.

The gene calls are TRBV5-1 and TRBJ2-7, with 11 bases lining up with TRBD1. The junction had 2 bases not matched to a gene; V was cut back by 0 bases and J by 3 bases. Germline V gene data show CDR1 as SGHRS and CDR2 as YFSETQ. CDR3 length: 15 residues. The CDR3 DNA reads as TGCGCCAGCAGCTTGGGGACAGGGGGCCTCTACGAGCAGTACTTC. This translates into CASSLGTGGLYEQYF.

The genes are TRBV7-7 and TRBJ2-1, with TRBD1 matching 8 bases. Germline lookup yields CDR1 SSHAT and CDR2 FNYEAQ (reference sequence). The CDR3 spans 14 residues. V shed 2 bases, J shed 9 bases, and the junction held 6 bases outside the gene matches. Here the CDR3 DNA reads TGTGCCAGCAGCTTAACAGGGGGGAAAGGTGAGCAGTTCTTC. Translating it yields CASSLTGGKGEQFF.

The V call is TRBV7-9, the J call TRBJ2-3; D is perhaps TRBD1 or TRBD2 (5 bases each). With 2 bases removed from V and 0 bases from J, the gap between germline ends came to 9 bases. Germline CDR1 reads SEHNR; CDR2 reads FQNEAQ (reference sequence). CDR3 length: 15 residues. The CDR3 DNA reads TGTGCCAGCAGCTTAATGGGACGTAGCACAGATACGCAGTATTTT. Translating it yields CASSLMGRSTDTQYF.

This clone occurred many times. CDR3 coding DNA: TGTGCCACCAGCAGAGACAGCGGGAGGACTAGCGGGAGGTCGCCGTTCTTC. This translates into CATSRDSGRTSGRSPFF. The rearrangement links TRBV15 to TRBJ2-1; 14 nucleotides align to TRBD2. Germline loops: CDR1 LNHNV, CDR2 YYDKDF (reference sequence). The J segment lost 15 bases and the V segment lost 0 bases, leaving 13 bases of the junction unmatched. The CDR3 spans 17 residues.

V and J are TRBV5-1 and TRBJ2-3, with TRBD1 as a possible D gene (5 bases). Trimming removed 4 bases from V and 2 bases from J, with 23 bases in between. Germline CDR1 reads SGHRS; CDR2 reads YFSETQ. This CDR3 is built from 18 residues. The CDR3 bases are TGCGCCAGCAGCCTCAAGCTCACCACCGACAGTACCACAGATACGCAGTATTTT. Translated, it gives CASSLKLTTDSTTDTQYF.

The V gene is TRBV19, the J gene TRBJ1-5, with D possibly TRBD1 on 5 matching bases. CDR3 size: 17 residues. The V gene lost 10 bases and the J gene lost 0 bases, with 22 bases spanning the gap. From germline, CDR1 is LNHDA and CDR2 SQIVND (reference sequence). Here the CDR3 reads CATRARTTGYSNQPQHF. The CDR3 DNA sequence: TGTGCCACCCGGGCCAGGACAACCGGTTATAGCAATCAGCCCCAGCATTTT.

This chain joins TRBV4-1 and TRBJ2-4; D is possibly TRBD1 (5 bases). Germline CDR1 reads MGHRA; CDR2 reads YSYEKL. The CDR3 has 20 residues. Between the trimmed V and J ends, which lost 0 bases and 2 bases, there was a span of 23 bases. The CDR3 protein is CASSQDSALGRVYTKNIQYF. The DNA for the CDR3 is TGCGCCAGCAGCCAAGATTCCGCGTTAGGCAGGGTTTATACCAAAAACATTCAGTACTTC.

The V gene is TRBV2, the J gene TRBJ1-4, with 7 bases lining up with TRBD1. The CDR3 totals 14 residues. From germline, CDR1 is SNHLY and CDR2 FYNNEI. Trimming removed 2 bases from V and 3 bases from J; junction bases left unmatched: 0. The CDR3 is CASSEQGANEKLFF. The CDR3 coding sequence is TGTGCCAGCAGTGAACAGGGGGCTAATGAAAAACTGTTTTTT.

The table lists this clone with a few counts. V gene TRBV2 combines with J gene TRBJ2-3; D is possibly TRBD2 (6 bases). Trimming left V 6 bases short and J 6 bases short, with 7 bases between. This CDR3 region has 11 residues. From germline, CDR1 is SNHLY and CDR2 FYNNEI. Here the CDR3 reads CASRGGDTQYF. The DNA of the CDR3 is TGTGCCAGCAGAGGAGGGGATACGCAGTATTTT.